This TCR beta chain derives from a study of cytomegalovirus exposure and HLA in healthy donors. Study-wide results and limits: Later analysis suggested most CMV-associated TCR beta chains were HLA-restricted. Three CMV-associated chains proved CMV antigen-specific in vitro. Altogether, 150 to 200 TCR beta chains were recorded as cytomegalovirus-associated.

The PCR employed 60 Vbeta primers together with 13 Jbeta primers. Assay used: immunoSEQ multiplex PCR; TCRdb lists only in-frame clones, some missing. The data contain roughly 110,000 clones, about 84% of them singletons. With regard to this clone: The target antigen is unknown.

This CDR3 contains 12 residues. V was clipped by 5 bases and J by 6 bases, with 10 bases between them. Germline assignment: CDR1 SGHTA and CDR2 FQGTGA. This rearrangement joins TRBV7-3 to TRBJ1-2, with no clear D. The specimen was PBMCs. The source of this sequence is a man younger than 45 in good health and CMV-seronegative. In nucleotides, the CDR3 is TGTGCCAGCAGCCTTTTCCCCGATGGCTACACCTTC. It codes for CASSLFPDGYTF.